One sample yielded the 9 T cell receptor beta chains listed below, sequenced in a study of neurological immune-mediated disorders. Noted time point: longitudinal time-point 3. MiXCR, applied by TCRdb to the 5' RACE reads, yields one record per CDR3 protein. The table lists tens of thousands of distinct CDR3 sequences, 7% to 10% of them singletons. Specimen: PBMCs. The receptors originated from a woman aged 40 to 50 in good health.

This clonotype was picked up many times. The chain joins TRBV7-2 to TRBJ2-3; 8 nucleotides align to TRBD1. The CDR3 sequence is 15 residues long. J gave up 7 bases and V 4 bases, and 10 bases lay outside the gene matches. Germline V gene data show CDR1 as SGHTA and CDR2 as FQGNSA. In nucleotides, the CDR3 is TGTGCCAGCAGCTCACTGGGGACAGGATTACATACGCAGTATTTT. Encoded protein: CASSSLGTGLHTQYF.

This clonotype showed up many times. The V and J genes are TRBV6-1 and TRBJ2-1; 11 bases are a match to TRBD2. Germline V lookup: CDR1 MNHNS, CDR2 SASEGT. V trimming: 3 bases; J trimming: 9 bases; junction bases outside the gene matches: 4. The CDR3 length is 14 residues. For the CDR3, the DNA is TGTGCCAGCAGTGACTTAGCGGGGGGGAGTGAGCAGTTCTTC. This gives the protein CASSDLAGGSEQFF.

This clonotype was counted at least ten times. The rearrangement links TRBV29-1 to TRBJ1-2; D is perhaps TRBD1 (5 bases). CDR3 length: 13 amino acids. The germline V gene has CDR1 SQVTM and CDR2 ANQGSEA. Trimming cost V 4 bases and J 4 bases, with 13 bases left between them. The CDR3 DNA follows: TGCAGCGTTGTTAGAGGACAAAGCTATGGCTACACCTTC. This encodes CSVVRGQSYGYTF.

This clonotype was found many times. This chain connects TRBV25-1 to TRBJ1-2, with D possibly matching TRBD1 (5 bases). Trimming removed 5 bases from V and 8 bases from J, with 21 bases in between. The germline CDR1 and CDR2 sequences are MGHDK and SYGVNS. The CDR3 is made up of 15 amino acids. CDR3 amino acids: CASSNPGTFERGYTF. The CDR3 coding sequence is TGTGCCAGCAGTAACCCCGGGACCTTCGAAAGAGGCTACACCTTC.

This clonotype is labeled medium-sized. DNA of the CDR3: TGTGCCACCAGTGATCGGGTGTTGGGGACGGATGGCTACACCTTC. Translated: CATSDRVLGTDGYTF. The V and J genes are TRBV24-1 and TRBJ1-2, with D possibly being TRBD1 (5 bases). The CDR3 covers 15 residues. Germline V lookup: CDR1 KGHDR, CDR2 SFDVKD. V lost 3 bases and J lost 6, with 16 bases in between.

The chain is built from TRBV6-2 or TRBV6-3 and TRBJ2-7; the match to TRBD2 covers 8 bases. Unmatched junction bases numbered 22, after V lost 6 bases and J lost 9 bases. CDR3 size: 17 residues. Germline V gene data show CDR1 as MNHEY and CDR2 as SVGEGT. The CDR3 sequence is CASRRAGPGLEGVVQYF. The DNA of the CDR3 is TGTGCCAGCAGACGGGCTGGACCGGGACTAGAGGGAGTAGTGCAGTACTTC.

This clonotype has ten or more counts. The chain uses TRBV7-2 and TRBJ2-5; possible D gene TRBD1, 5 bases. Trimming cost V 4 bases and J 5 bases, with 17 bases left between them. The germline CDR1 and CDR2 sequences are SGHTA and FQGNSA. The CDR3 consists of 15 residues. The CDR3 DNA sequence: TGTGCCAGCAGCTCTACGCCGACAGACGCGGAGACCCAGTACTTC. It encodes CASSSTPTDAETQYF.

This clonotype was counted at least ten times. This chain connects TRBV24-1 to TRBJ2-3, with TRBD1 matching over 9 bases. Germline loops: CDR1 KGHDR, CDR2 SFDVKD. V shed 5 bases, J shed 4 bases, and the junction held 3 bases outside the gene matches. The CDR3 runs to 14 residues. The CDR3, as DNA: TGTGCCACCAGTGGGGGACAGGGCCCAGATACGCAGTATTTT. As protein: CATSGGQGPDTQYF.

This clonotype was detected many times. The chain carries TRBV20-1 and TRBJ1-2, with a weak D call TRBD1 (5 bases). The CDR3 loop spans 13 amino acids. Trimming stripped 0 bases from V and 7 bases from J, with 12 bases between. Germline V CDR1 and CDR2: DFQATT, SNEGSKA (reference sequence). The CDR3 DNA reads TGCAGTGCTAGAGATGGGGGGGTGAGTGGCTACACCTTC. Translation gives CSARDGGVSGYTF.